The 7 T cell receptor beta chains in this list originate from one sample, sequenced in a study of shared T cell receptors in the human thymus. Clones were sequenced by immunoSEQ multiplex PCR, and TCRdb holds only the in-frame ones, with some missing. The sample holds about 380,000 clones; approximately 95% are singletons and the top ten take approximately 0.018%. The specimen sequenced was thymocytes. All receptors derive from a human donor.

V gene TRBV5-6 combines with J gene TRBJ1-2; D is uncertain. CDR3 length: 15 residues. Germline-derived CDR1 and CDR2 are SGHDT and YYEEEE. V dropped 4 bases and J dropped 4 bases, with 17 bases sitting between them. CDR3 in amino acids: CASSDPLTGIYGYTF. The CDR3, as DNA: TGTGCCAGCAGCGACCCCCTGACGGGGATCTATGGCTACACCTTC. Looking up the rest from reference TRBV5-6 and TRBJ1-2 gives the full variable domain: DAGVTQSPTHLIKTRGQQVTLRCSPKSGHDTVSWYQQALGQGPQFIFQYYEEEERQRGNFPDRFSGHQFPNYSSELNVNALLLGDSALYLCASSDPLTGIYGYTFGSGTRLTVV.

V usage is TRBV4-2 and J usage is TRBJ2-1; 7 bases agree with TRBD1. The germline CDR1 and CDR2 sequences are LGHNA and YNFKEQ. CDR3 length equals 14 residues. Losses at the gene ends were 0 bases for V and 9 bases for J; bases not matched to a gene: 5. This CDR3 reads CASSQEGGGREQFF. CDR3 coding DNA: TGTGCCAGCAGCCAAGAAGGGGGCGGGCGTGAGCAGTTCTTC.

This chain uses TRBV21-1 with TRBJ1-3; the D call TRBD1 from the table was never checked on the DNA. TRBV21-1 is marked as a pseudogene. This CDR3 is built from 17 residues. Here the CDR3 reads CASSKYGQGFSGNTIYF. Here the CDR3 DNA reads TGTGCCAGCAGCAAATACGGACAGGGTTTCTCTGGAAACACCATATATTTT.

The chain joins TRBV10-1 to TRBJ2-2, with a weak D call TRBD2 (5 bases). Looked up from germline, CDR1 is WNHNN and CDR2 is SYGVQD (reference sequence). V lost 3 bases and J lost 6, with 17 bases in between. The CDR3 consists of 16 residues. This chain's CDR3 is CASSDREGPQPGELFF. The CDR3 bases are TGCGCCAGCAGTGACCGGGAAGGGCCCCAACCCGGGGAGCTGTTTTTT.

The rearrangement links TRBV19 to TRBJ1-5; D unresolved. With 3 bases removed from V and 7 bases from J, the gap between germline ends came to 13 bases. The CDR3 covers 14 residues. Germline CDR1 is LNHDA and CDR2 is SQIVND (reference sequence). CDR3 nucleotides: TGTGCCAGTAGTATTGGTCGCCGGGTGCAGCCCCAGCATTTT. Residues: CASSIGRRVQPQHF.

CDR3 region: CASSQDRHRVDTEAFF. DNA of the CDR3: TGTGCCAGCAGCCAAGATCGGCACAGGGTGGACACTGAAGCTTTCTTT. The rearrangement links TRBV14 to TRBJ1-1; tentatively, D is TRBD1 (6 bases). V was trimmed by 0 bases and J by 3 bases, leaving 14 bases between them. CDR1 and CDR2 (germline): SGHDN, FVKESK. The CDR3 extends over 16 amino acids.

This sequence joins TRBV11-2 and TRBJ2-1, with 13 bases aligning to TRBD2. The CDR3 is 16 amino acids. The V gene end was trimmed by 0 bases and the J gene end by 6 bases; junction bases not matched to a gene: 2. In germline, CDR1 is SGHAT, CDR2 FQNNGV. In nucleotides, the CDR3 is TGTGCCAGCAGCTTAGAAGGACTAGCGGGAGTCAATGAGCAGTTCTTC. The encoded protein is CASSLEGLAGVNEQFF.